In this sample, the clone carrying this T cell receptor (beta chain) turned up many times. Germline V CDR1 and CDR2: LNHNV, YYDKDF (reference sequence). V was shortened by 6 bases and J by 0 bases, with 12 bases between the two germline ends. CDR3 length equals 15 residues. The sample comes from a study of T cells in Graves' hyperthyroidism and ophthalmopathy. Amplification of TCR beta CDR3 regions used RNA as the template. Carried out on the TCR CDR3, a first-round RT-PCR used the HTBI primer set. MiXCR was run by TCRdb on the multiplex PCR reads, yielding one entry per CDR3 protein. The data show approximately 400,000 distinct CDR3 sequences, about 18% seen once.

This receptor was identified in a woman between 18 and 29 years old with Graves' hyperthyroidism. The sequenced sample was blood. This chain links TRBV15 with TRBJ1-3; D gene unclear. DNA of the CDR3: TGTGCCACCAGAACCGGATTGCTCTCTGGAAACACCATATATTTT. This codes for CATRTGLLSGNTIYF.